The present T cell receptor beta chain was sequenced within a study of TIL therapy for anti-PD-1-resistant metastatic lung cancer. Overall study: Most patients had lung adenocarcinoma. By whole-exome sequencing, median non-synonymous tumor mutation burden was under 1.9 mutations per megabase.

The sample's time point: pre-treatment sample, taken before nivolumab and TIL therapy. Adults with stage 4 NSCLC were enrolled in a phase I trial. The CDR3 is 16 residues long. Germline CDR1 MGHRA, CDR2 YSYEKL. The V gene end was trimmed by 4 bases and the J gene end by 15 bases; junction bases not matched to a gene: 20. The libraries were made with immunoSEQ v3. Assay used: immunoSEQ multiplex PCR; TCRdb lists only in-frame clones, some missing. The sample lists around 59,000 clones, around 69% occurring once. Source: blood, taken at baseline. The source of this sequence is a person aged 25-80 years with non-small cell lung cancer. This rearrangement joins TRBV4-1 to TRBJ2-1, with 8 positions matching TRBD2. The CDR3 protein is CASSPNSGADTMSGFF. DNA for the CDR3: TGCGCCAGCAGCCCCAATAGCGGGGCGGATACAATGAGCGGGTTCTTC.